This T cell receptor beta chain was captured by sequencing in a study of liver allograft versus peripheral blood T cells. Study overall: Transplanted-liver T cell receptor repertoires were compared with recipients' peripheral blood repertoires.

Deletions cut 7 bases from V and 14 bases from J, with 12 bases between. CDR3 length: 11 amino acids. TCRdb re-derived calls from the reads in MiXCR, one entry per CDR3 protein. The sample comprises 500 to 700 distinct CDR3 sequences, more than 15% of which are singletons, and around a sixth rests with the top ten. Within the sample, this clonotype is large. Its antigen remains unidentified. Whole-study results and caveats: Repertoires of T cell receptors that resided inside liver allografts reportedly differed from those in peripheral blood.

V is TRBV12-3 or TRBV12-4 and J is TRBJ1-6; D may be TRBD1 (6 bases). This clonotype was obtained from a human patient who had a liver transplant. Some T cells may be the graft donor's. The CDR3 is CASTNKGALHF. As DNA, the CDR3 is TGTGCCAGCACCAATAAGGGGGCCCTCCACTTT.